This is a list of T cell receptor beta chains from one sample in a study of T cell changes during pregnancy in multiple sclerosis. Profiling relied on immunoSEQ multiplex PCR, and the TCRdb table lists in-frame clones only, not all of them. The sample comprises approximately 31,000 clones, 90% of which are singletons, and around 0.4% rests with the top ten. The material was CD4+ T cells from peripheral blood mononuclear cells, obtained in the second trimester of pregnancy. Receptors were obtained from a female donor in good health, enrolled as a control in a pregnancy study. CDR3s include the opening cysteine and the closing phenylalanine or tryptophan. D genes are given only for firm matches. For some rows the clone size is stated as once, few or many, or as a class when expanded; others skip it.

v_call	j_call	clone_size	cdr3_length	d_call	cdr3_aa	cdr3_nt
TRBV29-1	TRBJ2-1	NA	15	TRBD1	CSAALTGGIGNEQFF	TGCAGCGCAGCTCTGACAGGGGGCATAGGGAATGAGCAGTTCTTC
TRBV6-4	TRBJ2-3	NA	15	TRBD2	CASSDLAGVTDTQYF	TGTGCCAGCAGTGATCTAGCGGGAGTTACAGATACGCAGTATTTT
TRBV19	TRBJ2-5	NA	16	NA	CASSPRDTSYQETQYF	TGTGCCAGTAGCCCCCGGGACACCTCGTACCAAGAGACCCAGTACTTC
TRBV6-6	TRBJ2-6	NA	15	NA	CASTDRFFGANVLTF	TGTGCCAGCACCGACAGGTTTTTTGGGGCCAACGTCCTGACTTTC
TRBV9	TRBJ2-1	NA	16	TRBD1	CASSAFPGQGIHEQFF	TGTGCCAGCAGCGCTTTCCCGGGACAGGGCATCCATGAGCAGTTCTTC
TRBV10-3	TRBJ2-1	NA	19	TRBD2	CAISEGSSGTSGRDNEQFF	TGTGCCATCAGTGAGGGGAGTAGCGGGACTAGCGGGAGGGACAATGAGCAGTTCTTC
TRBV9	TRBJ2-2	NA	15	NA	CASSVLSANTGELFF	TGTGCCAGCAGCGTTCTGTCGGCGAACACCGGGGAGCTGTTTTTT
TRBV25-1	TRBJ1-3	NA	15	NA	CASSEFGGLGNTIYF	TGTGCCAGCAGTGAATTCGGGGGGCTAGGAAACACCATATATTTT
TRBV5-8	TRBJ2-2	NA	19	TRBD2	CASSITGTSGSWWSGELFF	TGTGCCAGCAGTATAACCGGGACTAGCGGGAGTTGGTGGTCAGGGGAGCTGTTTTTT
TRBV6-5	TRBJ1-2	NA	13	TRBD1	CASSSQGADGYAF	TGTGCCAGCAGTTCTCAGGGGGCGGATGGCTACGCCTTC
TRBV6-5	TRBJ1-4	NA	14	NA	CASSYLPRDEKLFF	TGTGCCAGCAGTTACTTACCCCGGGATGAAAAACTGTTTTTT
TRBV18	TRBJ2-3	once	15	TRBD1	CASSPTGVRTDTQYF	TGTGCCAGCTCGCCTACAGGGGTCAGGACAGATACGCAGTATTTT
TRBV2	TRBJ1-5	NA	15	TRBD1	CASSGQGDFNQPQHF	TGTGCCAGCAGCGGACAGGGGGATTTCAATCAGCCCCAGCATTTT
TRBV18	TRBJ2-2	NA	13	NA	CASSPPITGELFF	TGTGCCAGCTCACCACCTATCACCGGGGAGCTGTTTTTT
TRBV5-1	TRBJ1-1	NA	14	TRBD1	CASSSRPGQGVSFF	TGCGCCAGCAGCTCACGTCCGGGACAGGGCGTCTCTTTCTTT
TRBV5-5	TRBJ1-1	NA	13	TRBD1	CASSSTGSTEAFF	TGTGCCAGCAGCTCGACAGGGAGCACTGAAGCTTTCTTT
TRBV9	TRBJ2-2	NA	15	NA	CASSVDGGNTGELFF	TGTGCCAGCAGCGTAGACGGGGGGAACACCGGGGAGCTGTTTTTT
TRBV2	TRBJ2-5	NA	14	NA	CASSRDTLGETQYF	TGTGCCAGCAGCCGGGACACGCTTGGAGAGACCCAGTACTTC
TRBV11-3	TRBJ2-7	NA	17	TRBD2	CASSPPRTSGRGYEQYF	TGTGCCAGCAGCCCACCTCGGACTAGCGGGAGGGGGTACGAGCAGTACTTC
TRBV14	TRBJ1-3	NA	14	NA	CASSRPGMGNTIYF	TGTGCCAGCAGCAGACCGGGTATGGGAAACACCATATATTTT
TRBV11-2	TRBJ1-1	NA	15	NA	CASSLDGAGSTEAFF	TGTGCCAGCAGCTTAGACGGTGCGGGGAGCACTGAAGCTTTCTTT
TRBV7-8	TRBJ1-5	once	16	TRBD1	CASSLGGQGRNQPQHF	TGTGCCAGCAGCTTAGGGGGACAGGGGAGGAACCAGCCCCAGCATTTT
TRBV6-5	TRBJ2-5	NA	15	TRBD1	CASTPPGQGGETQYF	TGTGCCAGCACCCCACCGGGACAGGGGGGAGAGACCCAGTACTTC
TRBV10-3	TRBJ1-2	NA	13	NA	CATTEMSNYGYTF	TGTGCCACAACAGAGATGTCTAACTATGGCTACACCTTC
TRBV14	TRBJ2-7	NA	16	NA	CASSQDPGSGRTEQYF	TGTGCCAGCAGCCAAGATCCTGGATCAGGGAGGACCGAGCAGTACTTC
TRBV7-2	TRBJ1-1	few	13	NA	CASSLGIAVGPFF	TGTGCCAGCAGCTTAGGAATAGCCGTAGGCCCTTTCTTT
TRBV6-5	TRBJ1-6	once	13	NA	CASSYVRGSPLHF	TGTGCCAGCAGTTACGTTAGGGGCTCACCCCTCCACTTT
TRBV6-6	TRBJ2-1	NA	16	NA	CASSYVPRSSYNEQFF	TGTGCCAGCAGTTACGTGCCGCGGAGCTCCTACAATGAGCAGTTCTTC
TRBV30	TRBJ2-7	NA	15	TRBD2	CAWSKEGLAGGEQYF	TGTGCCTGGAGTAAAGAAGGACTAGCGGGAGGCGAGCAGTACTTC
TRBV19	TRBJ1-4	NA	16	NA	CASSIKGGLLHEKLFF	TGTGCCAGTAGTATAAAGGGGGGGCTACTACATGAAAAACTGTTTTTT
TRBV5-4	TRBJ1-1	NA	17	NA	CASSLESGSRMNTEAFF	TGTGCCAGCAGCTTGGAATCAGGCAGCCGCATGAACACTGAAGCTTTCTTT
TRBV5-6	TRBJ1-1	NA	14	NA	CASRPPGASGEAFF	TGTGCCAGCAGACCTCCAGGGGCGAGTGGTGAAGCTTTCTTT
TRBV11-2	TRBJ1-1	NA	15	TRBD1	CASSIQGDLNTEAFF	TGTGCCAGCAGTATACAGGGGGACCTGAACACTGAAGCTTTCTTT
TRBV12-5	TRBJ2-3	NA	13	TRBD1	CASGGQATDTQYF	TGTGCTAGTGGGGGACAGGCCACAGATACGCAGTATTTT
TRBV5-4	TRBJ1-1	NA	14	NA	CASNGDRTNTEAFF	TGTGCCAGCAACGGAGACAGGACGAACACTGAAGCTTTCTTT
TRBV28	TRBJ1-1	NA	16	TRBD1	CASPARDRGGNTEAFF	TGTGCCAGCCCAGCTCGGGACAGGGGGGGCAACACTGAAGCTTTCTTT
TRBV5-1	TRBJ2-1	NA	13	NA	CASSWTLDREQFF	TGCGCCAGCAGCTGGACTCTAGACCGTGAGCAGTTCTTC
TRBV27	TRBJ2-7	few	19	TRBD2	CASSPPPAGGPEVMYEQYF	TGTGCCAGCAGTCCGCCTCCAGCGGGAGGGCCGGAGGTGATGTACGAGCAGTACTTC
TRBV19	TRBJ1-1	NA	15	NA	CASTPPSGRNTEAFF	TGTGCCAGTACCCCTCCGTCAGGGCGGAACACTGAAGCTTTCTTT
TRBV7-9	TRBJ2-7	NA	17	TRBD2	CASTRLAGGPAVYEQYF	TGTGCCAGCACCCGACTAGCGGGAGGGCCCGCGGTATACGAGCAGTACTTC
TRBV19	TRBJ2-1	NA	18	TRBD2	CASSILGGLAAQYNEQFF	TGTGCCAGTAGTATTCTTGGAGGACTAGCGGCCCAATACAATGAGCAGTTCTTC
TRBV7-6	TRBJ2-5	NA	15	NA	CASSLGSDSRETQYF	TGTGCCAGCAGCTTAGGAAGTGACAGTAGGGAGACCCAGTACTTC
TRBV18	TRBJ1-5	few	15	TRBD1	CASSADRGQSQPQHF	TGTGCCAGCTCAGCGGACAGGGGGCAGAGTCAGCCCCAGCATTTT
TRBV18	TRBJ1-4	NA	14	NA	CASSPGAGDEKLFF	TGTGCCAGCTCACCGGGAGCAGGGGATGAAAAACTGTTTTTT
TRBV5-6	TRBJ1-3	NA	16	NA	CASSGRQERSGNTIYF	TGTGCCAGCAGCGGGCGACAGGAGCGCTCTGGAAACACCATATATTTT
TRBV30	TRBJ2-7	NA	16	TRBD2	CAWSVQGTSSSYEQYF	TGTGCCTGGAGTGTACAGGGGACTAGCAGTTCCTACGAGCAGTACTTC
TRBV7-9	TRBJ1-1	NA	14	NA	CASSLLLGGTEAFF	TGTGCCAGCAGCTTACTGTTGGGGGGCACTGAAGCTTTCTTT
TRBV10-3	TRBJ2-3	NA	14	NA	CAVSTGPSTDTQYF	TGTGCCGTCAGTACAGGCCCTAGCACAGATACGCAGTATTTT
TRBV4-3	TRBJ2-7	once	13	TRBD1	CASSLWTGFEQYF	TGCGCCAGCAGCCTTTGGACAGGCTTTGAGCAGTACTTC